The 20 T cell receptor beta chains presented below share a single source sample, sequenced in a study of control samples from healthy donors and cancer patients. Libraries were prepared by immunoSEQ multiplex PCR; TCRdb keeps only in-frame clonotypes and omits some of them. The sample holds about 120,000 clones, more than 75% seen once. Sequencing was done on a sample of blood. The source is a woman between 70 and 85 years old in good health.

In its sample, this clone was seen once. The J gene is TRBJ1-5, the V gene TRBV19, with a weak D call TRBD1 (6 bases). V lost 4 bases and J 3 bases, leaving 19 bases between the germline ends. This CDR3 spans 17 amino acids. Germline V gene data show CDR1 as LNHDA and CDR2 as SQIVND (reference sequence). The CDR3 sequence: CASSRSTQGRINQPQHF. The CDR3 DNA follows: TGTGCCAGTAGTAGGTCTACCCAGGGGAGGATCAATCAGCCCCAGCATTTT.

CDR3 nucleotide sequence: TGTGCCAGCAGCCCGGGAAAGGGTAATGGCTACACCTTC. Its protein is CASSPGKGNGYTF. The rearrangement links TRBV7-3 to TRBJ1-2, with D uncertain. Trimming shortened V by 5 bases and J by 6 bases, and 13 bases separated the two germline ends. The germline V gene encodes CDR1 SGHTA and CDR2 FQGTGA. The CDR3 is 13 residues long.

V is TRBV6-6 and J is TRBJ1-6, with 10 bases fitting TRBD1. CDR3 length: 15 amino acids. V was pared by 11 bases and J by 5 bases, with 9 bases of the junction left unmatched. Germline V lookup: CDR1 MNHNY, CDR2 SVGAGI (reference sequence). CDR3 bases: TGTGCCGGCCACCCGACAGGGGGCGATAATTCACCCCTCCACTTT. Encoded protein: CAGHPTGGDNSPLHF.

This clone was seen only a few times. Other DNA sequences in this sample translate to the same CDR3. The chain links TRBV19 to TRBJ1-2, with D possibly TRBD1 on 5 matching bases. CDR1 is LNHDA, CDR2 SQIVND, per germline (reference sequence). The ends were cut back, 3 bases at V and 4 bases at J, with 9 bases in the middle. This CDR3 is 13 amino acids long. CDR3 coding DNA: TGTGCCAGTAGTATCGCCGGGGGCTATGGCTACACCTTC. Its protein product is CASSIAGGYGYTF.

J is TRBJ1-3 and V is TRBV9, with TRBD1 as a possible D gene (5 bases). CDR1 is SGDLS, CDR2 YYNGEE, per germline. CDR3 length: 11 residues. CDR3 in DNA: TGTGGTTCAGGGCCTGGAAACACCATATATTTT. Translation: CGSGPGNTIYF. Variable domain in full (rest from reference TRBV9 and TRBJ1-3): DSGVTQTPKHLITATGQRVTLRCSPRSGDLSVYWYQQSLDQGLQFLIQYYNGEERAKGNILERFSAQQFPDLHSELNLSSLELGDSALYFCGSGPGNTIYFGEGSWLTVV.

The V call is TRBV5-1, the J call TRBJ1-3; 7 bases are a match to TRBD1. The CDR3 contains 14 residues. V shed 0 bases and J 3 bases; nucleotides not matched to a gene: 0. Germline V CDR1 and CDR2: SGHRS, YFSETQ. The CDR3 DNA sequence: TGCGCCAGCAGCTTGGCAGGGGGTGGAAACACCATATATTTT. It yields the protein CASSLAGGGNTIYF. Complete variable domain (other parts from reference TRBV5-1 and TRBJ1-3): KAGVTQTPRYLIKTRGQQVTLSCSPISGHRSVSWYQQTPGQGLQFLFEYFSETQRNKGNFPGRFSGRQFSNSRSEMNVSTLELGDSALYLCASSLAGGGNTIYFGEGSWLTVV.

This sequence joins TRBV6-5 and TRBJ1-2; maybe TRBD1 (5 bases). Germline V gene lookup returns CDR1 MNHEY and CDR2 SVGAGI. Trimming took off 5 bases at V and 3 bases at J, with 10 bases between the two ends. The CDR3 covers 13 residues. The CDR3 DNA follows: TGTGCCAGCAGTCGGGACGAATACTATGGCTACACCTTC. This codes for CASSRDEYYGYTF.

This chain connects TRBV24-1 to TRBJ1-5; D gene ambiguous. The CDR3 totals 13 residues. Germline loops: CDR1 KGHDR, CDR2 SFDVKD. Trimming removed 7 bases from V and 5 bases from J, with 11 bases in between. The CDR3 sequence is CATSARVYQPQHF. The CDR3 nucleotides read TGTGCCACCAGCGCCAGAGTTTATCAGCCCCAGCATTTT.

The rearrangement links TRBV4-3 to TRBJ2-1; the match to TRBD2 covers 9 bases. V dropped 0 bases and J dropped 3; count of bases not matched to a gene: 3. The CDR3 is made up of 16 amino acids. Germline V gene lookup returns CDR1 LGHNA and CDR2 YSLEER. This CDR3 is CASSQEAGGHYNEQFF. CDR3 nucleotide sequence: TGCGCCAGCAGCCAAGAAGCGGGGGGTCACTACAATGAGCAGTTCTTC.

The rearrangement links TRBV7-9 to TRBJ2-1; perhaps TRBD1 as D (5 bases). The CDR3 contains 13 residues. V lost 5 bases to trimming and J lost 4 bases, with 9 bases between them. Germline CDR1 is SEHNR and CDR2 is FQNEAQ (reference sequence). This CDR3 is CASSGTGYNEQFF. The CDR3 region has the DNA TGTGCCAGCAGCGGTACAGGTTACAATGAGCAGTTCTTC.

The chain is built from TRBV20-1 and TRBJ1-5; weak D call: TRBD1 (5 bases). V was clipped by 3 bases and J by 3 bases, with 15 bases between them. The CDR3 length is 15 residues. Germline V CDR1 and CDR2: DFQATT, SNEGSKA (reference sequence). The CDR3 here is CSASPHQGLNQPQHF. Here the CDR3 DNA reads TGCAGTGCTAGTCCCCACCAGGGTCTCAATCAGCCCCAGCATTTT.

This clone appeared once. The chain recombines TRBV27 with TRBJ1-5; TRBD1 matches 9 bases. The length of the CDR3 is 16 residues. Germline CDR1 and CDR2: MNHEY and SMNVEV (reference sequence). The junction had 7 bases not matched to a gene; V was cut back by 6 bases and J by 1 base. The CDR3 is CASREGTGKSNQPQHF. The CDR3 region has the DNA TGTGCCAGCAGGGAAGGGACAGGGAAAAGCAATCAGCCCCAGCATTTT.

V and J are TRBV7-9 and TRBJ1-1; D is possibly TRBD1 (5 bases). V was trimmed by 1 base and J by 1 base, leaving 7 bases between them. The CDR3 extends over 14 amino acids. Germline loops: CDR1 SEHNR, CDR2 FQNEAQ (reference sequence). The CDR3 DNA follows: TGTGCCAGCAGCTTAGACGGGGGGAACACTGAAGCTTTCTTT. Amino acids: CASSLDGGNTEAFF.

The chain links TRBV19 to TRBJ1-1, with TRBD1 matching over 9 bases. CDR1 is LNHDA, CDR2 SQIVND, per germline (reference sequence). V shed 6 bases and J 6 bases; nucleotides not matched to a gene: 2. The CDR3 sequence is 12 residues long. For the CDR3, the DNA is TGTGCCAGTAGGGGACAGGGTCCTGAAGCTTTCTTT. Amino acids: CASRGQGPEAFF.

The V call is TRBV19, the J call TRBJ2-5; 7 bases are shared with TRBD2. V lost 2 bases and J lost 5; bases outside the gene matches: 5. Germline V lookup: CDR1 LNHDA, CDR2 SQIVND (reference sequence). The CDR3 runs to 14 residues. This CDR3 reads CASSINGREETQYF. CDR3 bases: TGTGCCAGTAGTATAAATGGGAGGGAGGAGACCCAGTACTTC.

The CDR3 is CASSQGFPSDTQYF. CDR3 bases: TGCGCCAGCAGCCAAGGGTTCCCTTCAGATACGCAGTATTTT. The J gene is TRBJ2-3, the V gene TRBV4-1; D unresolved. The CDR3 extends over 14 amino acids. CDR1 and CDR2 from the germline V gene are MGHRA and YSYEKL. V lost 1 base, J lost 4 bases, and 9 bases lay in between.

The V call is TRBV29-1, the J call TRBJ2-7; maybe TRBD1 (6 bases). The CDR3 is 15 amino acids. CDR1 SQVTM and CDR2 ANQGSEA come from the germline V gene. V was clipped by 0 bases and J by 2 bases, with 14 bases between them. CDR3 amino acids: CSVEDVNTGTYEQYF. CDR3 in DNA: TGCAGCGTTGAAGATGTGAATACAGGGACCTACGAGCAGTACTTC.

The chain carries TRBV6-5 and TRBJ2-5; TRBD1 matches at 7 bases. Trimming cost V 6 bases and J 9 bases; bases outside gene matches: 7. This CDR3 is 12 amino acids long. Germline-derived CDR1 and CDR2 are MNHEY and SVGAGI. The CDR3 spells CASRRTQGAQYF. CDR3 sequence (DNA): TGTGCCAGCAGGCGGACCCAGGGGGCCCAGTACTTC.

The rearrangement links TRBV30 to TRBJ1-5; D perhaps matches TRBD1 (5 bases). CDR1 GTSNPN and CDR2 SVGIG come from the germline V gene (reference sequence). Between the trimmed V and J ends, which lost 2 bases and 7 bases, there was a span of 18 bases. The CDR3 length is 15 residues. This CDR3 is CAWSLGSRVEQPQHF. The CDR3 DNA reads TGTGCCTGGAGTCTTGGGAGCAGGGTAGAGCAGCCCCAGCATTTT.

V usage is TRBV4-3 and J usage is TRBJ2-1, with 9 bases aligning to TRBD1. J lost 4 bases, V lost 5 bases, and 3 bases had no gene match. The CDR3 totals 14 residues. CDR1 is LGHNA, CDR2 YSLEER, per germline. CDR3 nucleotides: TGCGCCAGCAGCTACGACAGGGGGTACAATGAGCAGTTCTTC. It codes for CASSYDRGYNEQFF.